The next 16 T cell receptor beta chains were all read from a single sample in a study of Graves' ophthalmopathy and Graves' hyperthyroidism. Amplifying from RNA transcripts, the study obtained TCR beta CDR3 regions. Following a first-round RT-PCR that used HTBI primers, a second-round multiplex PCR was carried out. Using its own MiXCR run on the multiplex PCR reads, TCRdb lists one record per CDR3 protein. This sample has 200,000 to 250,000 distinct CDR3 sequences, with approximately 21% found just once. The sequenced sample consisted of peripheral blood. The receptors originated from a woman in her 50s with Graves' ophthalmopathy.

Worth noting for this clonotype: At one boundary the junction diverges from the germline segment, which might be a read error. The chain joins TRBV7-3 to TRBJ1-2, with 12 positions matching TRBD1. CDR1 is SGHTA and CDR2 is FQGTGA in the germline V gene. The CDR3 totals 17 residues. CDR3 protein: CAGSQESQGQGAYGYTF. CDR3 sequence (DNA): TGTGCCGGCAGCCAAGAATCCCAGGGACAGGGGGCCTATGGCTACACCTTC. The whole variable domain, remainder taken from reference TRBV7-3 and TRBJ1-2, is GAGVSQTPSNKVTEKGKYVELRCDPISGHTALYWYRQSLGQGPEFLIYFQGTGAADDSGLPNDRFFAVRPEGSVSTLKIQRTERGDSAVYLCAGSQESQGQGAYGYTFGSGTRLTVV.

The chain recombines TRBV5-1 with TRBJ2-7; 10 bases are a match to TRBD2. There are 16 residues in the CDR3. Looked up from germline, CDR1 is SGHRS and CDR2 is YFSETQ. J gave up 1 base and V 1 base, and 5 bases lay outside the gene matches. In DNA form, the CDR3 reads TGCGCCAGCAGCTTGCGTGGACTAGCGGTATCCTACGAGCAGTACTTC. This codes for CASSLRGLAVSYEQYF.

The CDR3 here is CASSQGGPTSGGSSYEQYF. The DNA of the CDR3 is TGCGCCAGCAGCCAAGGTGGACCGACTAGCGGAGGAAGCTCCTACGAGCAGTACTTC. The gene calls are TRBV4-1 and TRBJ2-7, with 9 bases lining up with TRBD2. Trimming removed 1 base from V and 0 bases from J; junction bases left unmatched: 13. CDR3 length equals 19 residues. Germline V gene sequence: CDR1 MGHRA, CDR2 YSYEKL.

CDR3 DNA: TGTGCCAGCAGTTACTCATCTAGAGGGGCTGGAGGCTACACCTTC. Its protein is CASSYSSRGAGGYTF. The V call is TRBV6-2 or TRBV6-3, the J call TRBJ1-2; D might be TRBD1 (5 bases). The germline V gene has CDR1 MNHEY and CDR2 SVGEGT. Trimming shortened V by 0 bases and J by 8 bases, and 16 bases separated the two germline ends. The CDR3 runs to 15 residues.

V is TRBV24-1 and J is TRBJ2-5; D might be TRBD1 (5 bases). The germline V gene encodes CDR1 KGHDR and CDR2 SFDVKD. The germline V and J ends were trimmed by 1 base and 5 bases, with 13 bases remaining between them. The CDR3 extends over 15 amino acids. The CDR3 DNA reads TGTGCCACCAGTGATTTTTTAGGGGCTCGGGAGACCCAGTACTTC. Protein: CATSDFLGARETQYF.

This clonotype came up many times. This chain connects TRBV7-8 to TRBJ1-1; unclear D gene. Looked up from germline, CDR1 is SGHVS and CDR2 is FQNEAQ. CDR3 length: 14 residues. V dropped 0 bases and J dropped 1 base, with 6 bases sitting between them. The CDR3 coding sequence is TGTGCCAGCAGCTTAGCAGGCCCGAACACTGAAGCTTTCTTT. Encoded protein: CASSLAGPNTEAFF.

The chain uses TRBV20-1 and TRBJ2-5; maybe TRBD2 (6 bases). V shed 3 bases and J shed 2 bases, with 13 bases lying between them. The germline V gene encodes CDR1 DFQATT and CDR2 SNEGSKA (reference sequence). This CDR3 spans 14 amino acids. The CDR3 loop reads CSASSGPRQETQYF. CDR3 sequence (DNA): TGCAGTGCTAGTAGCGGTCCGCGACAAGAGACCCAGTACTTC.

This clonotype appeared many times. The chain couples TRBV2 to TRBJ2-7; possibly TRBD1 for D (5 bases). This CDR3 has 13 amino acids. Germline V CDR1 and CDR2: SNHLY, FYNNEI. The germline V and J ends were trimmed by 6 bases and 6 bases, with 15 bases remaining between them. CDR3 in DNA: TGTGCCAGCAGAAAAAATCAGGGTACCGAGCAGTACTTC. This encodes CASRKNQGTEQYF.

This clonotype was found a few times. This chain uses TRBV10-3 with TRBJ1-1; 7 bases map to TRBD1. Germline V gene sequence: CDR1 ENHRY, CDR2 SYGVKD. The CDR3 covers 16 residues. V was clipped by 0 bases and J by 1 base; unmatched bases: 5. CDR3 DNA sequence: TGTGCCATCAGTGAGTCTTTTTGGGACAGGAACACTGAAGCTTTCTTT. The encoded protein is CAISESFWDRNTEAFF.

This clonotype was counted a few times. The CDR3 region is CASSPGSNSGNTIYF. DNA for the CDR3: TGTGCCAGCAGTCCCGGGTCTAACTCTGGAAACACCATATATTTT. The J gene is TRBJ1-3, the V gene TRBV28; D ambiguous. This CDR3 is built from 15 residues. The germline V gene encodes CDR1 MDHEN and CDR2 SYDVKM. Trimming pared 5 bases from V and 0 bases from J, leaving 11 bases between.

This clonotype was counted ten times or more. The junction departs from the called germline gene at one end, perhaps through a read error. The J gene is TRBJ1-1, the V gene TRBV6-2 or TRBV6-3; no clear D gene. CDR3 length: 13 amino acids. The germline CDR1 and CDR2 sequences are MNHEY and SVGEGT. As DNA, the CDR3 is TGTGCCAGCAGTCCCCCACAGAACACTGAAGCTCTCTTT. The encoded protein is CASSPPQNTEALF.

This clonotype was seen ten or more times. CDR3 sequence: CSVLGLYTGELFF. The CDR3 DNA follows: TGCAGCGTCCTGGGTCTCTACACCGGGGAGCTGTTTTTT. V is TRBV29-1 and J is TRBJ2-2; no clear D. Germline V gives CDR1 SQVTM, CDR2 ANQGSEA. The V end was cut by 6 bases, the J end by 3 bases, with 11 bases between. This CDR3 spans 13 amino acids.

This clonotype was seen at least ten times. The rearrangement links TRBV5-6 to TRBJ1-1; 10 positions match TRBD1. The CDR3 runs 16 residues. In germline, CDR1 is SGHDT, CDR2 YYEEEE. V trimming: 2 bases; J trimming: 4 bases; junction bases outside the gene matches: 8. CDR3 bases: TGTGCCAGCAGCTTTGGGACAGGGGTTGGAGGCACTGAAGCTTTCTTT. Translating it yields CASSFGTGVGGTEAFF.

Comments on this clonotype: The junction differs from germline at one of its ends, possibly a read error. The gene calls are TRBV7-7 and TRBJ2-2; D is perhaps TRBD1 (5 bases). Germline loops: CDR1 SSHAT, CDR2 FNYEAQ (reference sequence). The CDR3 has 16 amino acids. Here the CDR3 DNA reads TGTGCTAGCAGCTTAGTCGCGGCAGGGTCTCCCGGGGAGCTGTTTTTT. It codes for CASSLVAAGSPGELFF. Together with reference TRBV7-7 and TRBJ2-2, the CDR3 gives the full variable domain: GAGVSQSPRYKVTKRGQDVTLRCDPISSHATLYWYQQALGQGPEFLTYFNYEAQPDKSGLPSDRFSAERPEGSISTLTIQRTEQRDSAMYRCASSLVAAGSPGELFFGEGSRLTVL.

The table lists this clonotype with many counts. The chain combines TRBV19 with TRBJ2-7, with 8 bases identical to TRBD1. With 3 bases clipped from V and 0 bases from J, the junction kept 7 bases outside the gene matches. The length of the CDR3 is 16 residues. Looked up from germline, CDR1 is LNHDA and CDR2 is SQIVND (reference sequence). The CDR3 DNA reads TGTGCCAGTAGTATGCTTCGGACAGGGCCCTCCTACGAGCAGTACTTC. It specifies CASSMLRTGPSYEQYF.

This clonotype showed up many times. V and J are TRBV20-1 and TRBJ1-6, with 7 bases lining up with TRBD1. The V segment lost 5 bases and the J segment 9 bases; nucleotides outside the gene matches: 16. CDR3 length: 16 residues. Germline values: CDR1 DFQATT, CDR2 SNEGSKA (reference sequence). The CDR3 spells CSARYLRQGGTSPLHF. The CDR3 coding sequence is TGCAGTGCTCGATACCTCAGACAGGGCGGTACTTCACCCCTCCACTTT.